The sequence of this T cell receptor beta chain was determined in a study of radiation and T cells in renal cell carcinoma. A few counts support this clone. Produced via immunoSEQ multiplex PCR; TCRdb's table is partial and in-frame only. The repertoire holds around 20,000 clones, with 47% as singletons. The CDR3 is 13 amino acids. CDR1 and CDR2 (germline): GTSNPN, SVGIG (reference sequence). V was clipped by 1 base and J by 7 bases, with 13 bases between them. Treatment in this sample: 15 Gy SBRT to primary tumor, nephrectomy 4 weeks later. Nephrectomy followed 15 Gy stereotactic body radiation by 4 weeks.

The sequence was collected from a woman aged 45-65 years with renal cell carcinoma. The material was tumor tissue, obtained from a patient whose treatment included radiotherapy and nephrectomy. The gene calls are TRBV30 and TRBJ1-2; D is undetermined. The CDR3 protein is CAWSALITGGYTF. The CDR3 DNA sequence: TGTGCCTGGAGTGCGTTGATTACGGGTGGCTACACCTTC.